The rows below give T cell receptor beta chains drawn from one sample of a study of OX40 agonist ivuxolimab in advanced cancers. Repertoires were generated with immunoSEQ multiplex PCR, while TCRdb's copy carries only in-frame clones and drops some. The sample includes 55,000 to 80,000 clones, about 90% of them seen just once. This material consisted of CD4+ or CD8+ T cells sorted from blood, taken in a trial of the OX40 agonist ivuxolimab. The receptors stem from an adult with an advanced solid tumor such as melanoma, head and neck, liver or kidney cancer. Each CDR3 is given with its conserved first and last residue. A D gene is named only where the DNA matches it firmly. The size of a clone is reported for some rows only, either as once, few or many, or as a class for expanded clones.

D gene | clone size | J gene | V gene | CDR3 protein | CDR3 DNA
TRBD1 | NA | TRBJ2-7 | TRBV19 | CASSIAGQGSYEQYF | TGTGCCAGTAGTATAGCAGGACAGGGCTCCTACGAGCAGTACTTC
NA | NA | TRBJ1-1 | TRBV28 | CASPTRLNTEAFF | TGTGCCAGCCCTACCCGGTTGAACACTGAAGCTTTCTTT
NA | NA | TRBJ2-4 | TRBV9 | CASSVAEGLKNIQYF | TGTGCCAGCAGCGTAGCTGAGGGACTCAAAAACATTCAGTACTTC
TRBD1 | NA | TRBJ2-5 | TRBV7-3 | CASSPRQGARETQYF | TGTGCCAGCAGCCCCAGACAGGGGGCTCGGGAGACCCAGTACTTC
NA | NA | TRBJ2-7 | TRBV28 | CASSYPGPYEQYF | TGTGCCAGCAGTTACCCAGGGCCCTACGAGCAGTACTTC
NA | NA | TRBJ1-3 | TRBV5-1 | CASRSGTTSGNTIYF | TGCGCCAGCAGATCCGGGACGACTTCTGGAAACACCATATATTTT
NA | NA | TRBJ2-7 | TRBV5-1 | CASSPAGAAGKQYF | TGCGCCAGCAGCCCCGCCGGGGCCGCCGGGAAGCAGTACTTC
NA | NA | TRBJ1-1 | TRBV9 | CASSVDSQGLANTEAFF | TGTGCCAGCAGCGTAGACAGTCAGGGGTTGGCGAACACTGAAGCTTTCTTT
TRBD1 | NA | TRBJ1-5 | TRBV7-2 | CASSLWGTGGQPQHF | TGTGCCAGCAGCCTGTGGGGGACAGGGGGACAGCCCCAGCATTTT
TRBD1 | NA | TRBJ2-7 | TRBV27 | CASLTGTPYEQYF | TGTGCCAGCTTGACAGGGACCCCCTACGAGCAGTACTTC
NA | NA | TRBJ2-3 | TRBV5-1 | CASSLMGSTVTDTQYF | TGCGCCAGCAGCTTGATGGGGTCGACTGTCACAGATACGCAGTATTTT
NA | NA | TRBJ2-2 | TRBV5-1 | CASSPGLRNIESGELFF | TGCGCCAGCAGCCCCGGGTTGAGGAATATAGAGTCGGGGGAGCTGTTTTTT
NA | NA | TRBJ2-7 | TRBV4-2 | CASSQGLGAGGEQYF | TGTGCCAGCAGCCAAGGTTTGGGGGCCGGAGGCGAGCAGTACTTC
NA | NA | TRBJ2-2 | TRBV15 | CATSAWDIATGELFF | TGTGCCACCAGCGCCTGGGACATTGCGACCGGGGAGCTGTTTTTT
TRBD2 | NA | TRBJ2-1 | TRBV6-5 | CASSYGLADYNEQFF | TGTGCCAGCAGTTACGGACTAGCGGACTACAATGAGCAGTTCTTC
NA | NA | TRBJ1-1 | TRBV6-1 | CASSEAERRGAEAFF | TGTGCCAGCAGTGAAGCAGAGCGGCGGGGGGCTGAAGCTTTCTTT
TRBD2 | NA | TRBJ2-7 | TRBV11-2 | CASSRAGTSGRYEQYF | TGTGCCAGCAGCCGCGCCGGGACTAGCGGGAGGTACGAGCAGTACTTC
TRBD2 | NA | TRBJ2-7 | TRBV30 | CAWSAGKLAGGKYEQYF | TGTGCCTGGAGTGCAGGGAAACTAGCGGGAGGGAAATACGAGCAGTACTTC
TRBD1 | NA | TRBJ1-1 | TRBV11-2 | CASSSGQAGTEAFF | TGTGCCAGCAGCTCCGGACAGGCGGGGACTGAAGCTTTCTTT
NA | NA | TRBJ2-4 | TRBV28 | CASSFKDTYPKNIQYF | TGTGCCAGCAGTTTCAAGGACACTTACCCGAAAAACATTCAGTACTTC
TRBD1 | NA | TRBJ1-5 | TRBV15 | CATSRSDLRDRVRQPQHF | TGTGCCACCAGCAGATCTGACCTCCGGGACAGGGTGCGTCAGCCCCAGCATTTT
NA | NA | TRBJ1-1 | TRBV4-1 | CASSQDTQIAVEAFF | TGCGCCAGCAGCCAAGATACTCAGATAGCAGTTGAAGCTTTCTTC
NA | NA | TRBJ1-1 | TRBV5-4 | CASSLGGNTEAFF | TGTGCCAGCAGTCTGGGGGGGAACACTGAAGCTTTCTTT
NA | NA | TRBJ2-1 | TRBV27 | CASRWGLYNEQFF | TGTGCCAGCCGATGGGGGCTTTACAATGAGCAGTTCTTC
TRBD1 | many | TRBJ2-7 | TRBV6-1 | CASSFGTGNEQYF | TGTGCCAGCAGTTTCGGGACAGGGAACGAGCAGTACTTC
TRBD2 | NA | TRBJ2-7 | TRBV10-1 | CASSPGLAGASEQYF | TGCGCCAGCAGCCCAGGACTAGCGGGAGCTAGCGAGCAGTACTTC
TRBD2 | few | TRBJ2-2 | TRBV4-1 | CASSHPGGLAGVDTGELFF | TGCGCCAGCAGCCACCCCGGGGGACTAGCGGGAGTTGACACCGGGGAGCTGTTTTTT
NA | NA | TRBJ2-4 | TRBV7-9 | CASSSYMPGNIQYF | TGTGCCAGCAGCTCCTACATGCCTGGAAACATTCAGTACTTC
NA | NA | TRBJ1-3 | TRBV18 | CASSPPGRRNTIYF | TGTGCCAGCTCACCACCAGGAAGAAGAAACACCATATATTTT
TRBD1 | NA | TRBJ2-1 | TRBV27 | CASSFDRGGYDEQFF | TGTGCCAGCAGTTTCGACAGGGGAGGTTATGATGAGCAGTTCTTC
NA | NA | TRBJ1-3 | TRBV7-2 | CASRGRAPLSGNTIYF | TGTGCCAGCAGAGGCAGGGCCCCGCTCTCTGGAAACACCATATATTTT
TRBD1 | NA | TRBJ2-3 | TRBV7-6 | CASSPGQRSTDTQYF | TGTGCCAGCAGCCCGGGACAGAGGAGCACAGATACGCAGTATTTT
TRBD1 | NA | TRBJ2-7 | TRBV5-1 | CASTGRSPPQDRGHESSYEQYF | TGCGCCAGTACAGGACGGAGTCCCCCTCAGGACAGGGGACACGAGAGCTCCTACGAGCAGTACTTC
TRBD2 | NA | TRBJ2-1 | TRBV19 | CASSNGLAGPRPYNEQFF | TGTGCCAGTAGTAATGGTCTAGCGGGGCCCAGGCCCTACAATGAGCAGTTCTTC
NA | NA | TRBJ1-4 | TRBV5-6 | CASSSLAVDGGLF | TGTGCCAGCAGCTCTCTGGCCGTCGACGGGGGGCTTTTT
TRBD1 | few | TRBJ1-2 | TRBV7-8 | CASSLAGTDNYGYTF | TGTGCCAGCAGCTTAGCGGGGACAGATAACTATGGCTACACCTTC
NA | NA | TRBJ1-2 | TRBV27 | CASSLSGAFGGYTF | TGTGCCAGCAGTTTATCGGGGGCATTCGGTGGCTACACCTTC
NA | NA | TRBJ2-7 | TRBV5-8 | CASSLDRRAGRYEQYF | TGTGCCAGCAGCTTGGATCGGAGGGCGGGGCGGTACGAGCAGTACTTC
NA | once | TRBJ1-1 | TRBV6-6 | CASGSGPLNTEAFF | TGTGCCAGTGGGTCCGGGCCCCTGAACACTGAAGCTTTCTTT
NA | NA | TRBJ2-7 | TRBV10-3 | CAISEPGTASYEQYF | TGTGCCATCAGTGAGCCGGGGACTGCCTCCTACGAGCAGTACTTC
NA | few | TRBJ2-7 | TRBV29-1 | CSVVWGHEQYF | TGCAGCGTTGTTTGGGGCCACGAGCAGTACTTC
NA | NA | TRBJ2-5 | TRBV28 | CASSRGQGLTQETQYF | TGTGCCAGCAGTCGAGGGCAGGGGCTGACCCAAGAGACCCAGTACTTC
NA | NA | TRBJ2-2 | TRBV28 | CASRTPAGELFF | TGTGCCAGCAGAACTCCAGCCGGGGAGCTGTTTTTT
TRBD2 | NA | TRBJ2-3 | TRBV28 | CASIGLAELGQYF | TGTGCCAGCATAGGACTAGCGGAGCTGGGGCAGTATTTT
TRBD2 | NA | TRBJ2-1 | TRBV5-1 | CASSLVAGGGREQFF | TGCGCCAGCAGCTTGGTAGCGGGAGGGGGTCGGGAGCAGTTCTTC
NA | NA | TRBJ2-7 | TRBV19 | CASSGDTSYEQYF | TGTGCCAGTTCCGGGGACACCTCCTACGAGCAGTACTTC
TRBD1 | NA | TRBJ1-1 | TRBV9 | CASSVLKGAGTEAFF | TGTGCCAGCAGCGTCCTAAAGGGGGCCGGCACTGAAGCTTTCTTT
NA | NA | TRBJ2-5 | TRBV6-6 | CASSYLGRGETQYF | TGTGCCAGCAGTTACCTAGGCAGAGGGGAGACCCAGTACTTC